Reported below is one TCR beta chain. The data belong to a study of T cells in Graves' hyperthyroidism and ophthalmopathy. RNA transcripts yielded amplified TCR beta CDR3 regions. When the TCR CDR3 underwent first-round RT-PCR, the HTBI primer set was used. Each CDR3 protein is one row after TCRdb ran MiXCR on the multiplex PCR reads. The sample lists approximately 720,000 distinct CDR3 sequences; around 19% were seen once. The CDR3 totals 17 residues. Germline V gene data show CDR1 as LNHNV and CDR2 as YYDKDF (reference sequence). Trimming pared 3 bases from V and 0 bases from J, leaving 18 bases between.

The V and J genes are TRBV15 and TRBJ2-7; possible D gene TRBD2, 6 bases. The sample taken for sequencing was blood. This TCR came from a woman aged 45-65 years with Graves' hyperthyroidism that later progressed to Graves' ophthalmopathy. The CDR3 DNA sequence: TGTGCCACCAGCAGGGGGCCTGGGGGGACGAGCTCCTACGAGCAGTACTTC. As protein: CATSRGPGGTSSYEQYF.